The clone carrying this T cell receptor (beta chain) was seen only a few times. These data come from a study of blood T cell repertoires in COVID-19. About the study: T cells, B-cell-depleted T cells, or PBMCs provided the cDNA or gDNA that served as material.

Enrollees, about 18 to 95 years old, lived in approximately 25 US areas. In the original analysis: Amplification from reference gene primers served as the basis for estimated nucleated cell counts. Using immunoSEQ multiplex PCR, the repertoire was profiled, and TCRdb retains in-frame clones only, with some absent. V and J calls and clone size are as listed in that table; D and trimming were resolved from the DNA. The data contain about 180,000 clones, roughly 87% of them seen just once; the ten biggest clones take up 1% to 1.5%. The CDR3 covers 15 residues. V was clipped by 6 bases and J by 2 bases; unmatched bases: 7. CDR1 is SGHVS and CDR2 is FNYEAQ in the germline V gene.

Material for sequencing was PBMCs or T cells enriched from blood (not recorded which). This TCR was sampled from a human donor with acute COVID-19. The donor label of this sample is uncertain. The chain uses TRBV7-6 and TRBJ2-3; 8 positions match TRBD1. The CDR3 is CASSGGTGDTDTQYF. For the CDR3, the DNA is TGTGCCAGCAGTGGAGGGACAGGAGACACAGATACGCAGTATTTT.